This passage covers 8 T cell receptor beta chains from one sample sequenced in a study of cytomegalovirus exposure and HLA in healthy donors. This PCR relied on a set of 60 Vbeta primers and 13 Jbeta primers. Here immunoSEQ multiplex PCR was the method, and the copy in TCRdb shows in-frame clones only, minus some. Among 150,000 to 200,000 clones listed, about 62% were seen once. Sequencing input: PBMCs. The receptors originated from a man aged 40-55 years in good health and CMV-seronegative.

The chain employs TRBV19 and TRBJ1-2; tentative D call: TRBD1 (5 bases). The V gene's germline CDR1 is LNHDA and CDR2 SQIVND (reference sequence). V shed 4 bases and J shed 2 bases, with 11 bases lying between them. This CDR3 contains 14 residues. CDR3 sequence (DNA): TGTGCCAGTAGTAACCCGGGACTGAACTATGGCTACACCTTC. Protein: CASSNPGLNYGYTF.

This clone has a handful of counts. The CDR3 DNA sequence: TGCGCCAGCAGCCAAGAATGGGGGCAGAACACCGGGGAGCTGTTTTTT. Protein sequence: CASSQEWGQNTGELFF. The chain joins TRBV4-1 to TRBJ2-2; D is perhaps TRBD1 (6 bases). Trimming shortened V by 0 bases and J by 1 base, and 9 bases separated the two germline ends. Germline CDR1 MGHRA, CDR2 YSYEKL. The CDR3 sequence is 16 residues long.

The chain has TRBV4-1 and TRBJ1-1; D is perhaps TRBD1 (5 bases). V lost 4 bases to trimming and J lost 5 bases, with 17 bases between them. The CDR3 runs to 15 residues. Germline lookup yields CDR1 MGHRA and CDR2 YSYEKL. The CDR3 region is CASSPHRTSRTEAFF. CDR3 in DNA: TGCGCCAGCAGCCCCCACCGGACATCCAGAACTGAAGCTTTCTTT.

V gene TRBV5-4 combines with J gene TRBJ2-2; D may be TRBD2 (5 bases). V lost 0 bases and J lost 4, with 16 bases in between. CDR1 is SGHNT and CDR2 is YYREEE in the germline V gene (reference sequence). This CDR3 has 17 amino acids. Written as DNA, the CDR3 is TGTGCCAGCAGCTTGGGGGAGCCTCTCAAGGGCACCGGGGAGCTGTTTTTT. Protein product: CASSLGEPLKGTGELFF.

This chain joins TRBV6-5 and TRBJ1-4, with 9 bases identical to TRBD1. The CDR3 runs 15 residues. Per germline, CDR1 MNHEY and CDR2 SVGAGI. V shed 7 bases, J shed 4 bases, and the junction held 7 bases outside the gene matches. CDR3 DNA: TGTGCCAGCATTTTCGGACAGGGGTATAATGAAAAACTGTTTTTT. It yields the protein CASIFGQGYNEKLFF.

The chain employs TRBV19 and TRBJ1-5, with D maybe TRBD1 (6 bases). CDR1 LNHDA and CDR2 SQIVND come from the germline V gene (reference sequence). Trimming pared 4 bases from V and 4 bases from J, leaving 11 bases between. CDR3 length: 14 residues. The chain's CDR3 is CASSTRQDNQPQHF. The CDR3 DNA is TGTGCCAGTAGTACCCGACAGGATAATCAGCCCCAGCATTTT.

The genes are TRBV2 and TRBJ1-6; TRBD1 might be the D (5 bases). The CDR3 covers 13 residues. Trimming took off 7 bases at V and 9 bases at J, with 13 bases between the two ends. The germline V gene has CDR1 SNHLY and CDR2 FYNNEI. The CDR3 nucleotides read TGTGCCAGCACGTACAGGCGGGGTTCACCCCTCCACTTT. The encoded protein is CASTYRRGSPLHF.

V and J are TRBV27 and TRBJ2-7, with D possibly TRBD1 on 6 matching bases. The CDR3 sequence is 15 residues long. Germline CDR1 reads MNHEY; CDR2 reads SMNVEV (reference sequence). V lost 2 bases and J 2 bases, leaving 13 bases between the germline ends. The CDR3 is CASSLVGQPTYEQYF. In nucleotides, the CDR3 is TGTGCCAGCAGTTTAGTCGGACAGCCTACCTACGAGCAGTACTTC.